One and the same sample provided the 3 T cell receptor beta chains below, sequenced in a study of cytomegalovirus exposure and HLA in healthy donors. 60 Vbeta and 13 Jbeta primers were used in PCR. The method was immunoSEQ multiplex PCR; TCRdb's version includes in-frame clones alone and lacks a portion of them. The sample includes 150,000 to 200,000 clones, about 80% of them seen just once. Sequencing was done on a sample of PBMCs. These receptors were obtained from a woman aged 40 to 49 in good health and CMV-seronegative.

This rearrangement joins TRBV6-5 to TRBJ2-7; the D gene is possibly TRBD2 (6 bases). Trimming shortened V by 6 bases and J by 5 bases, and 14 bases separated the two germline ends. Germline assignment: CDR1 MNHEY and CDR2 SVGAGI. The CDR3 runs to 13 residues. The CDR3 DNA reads TGTGCCAGCAGGGATCCCTGGAGGGACGAGCAGTACTTC. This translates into CASRDPWRDEQYF.

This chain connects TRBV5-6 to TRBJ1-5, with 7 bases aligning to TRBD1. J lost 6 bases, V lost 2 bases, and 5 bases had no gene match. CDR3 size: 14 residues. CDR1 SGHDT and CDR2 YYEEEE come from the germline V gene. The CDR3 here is CASSLNRGVQPQHF. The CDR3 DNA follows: TGTGCCAGCAGCTTAAACAGGGGAGTTCAGCCCCAGCATTTT.

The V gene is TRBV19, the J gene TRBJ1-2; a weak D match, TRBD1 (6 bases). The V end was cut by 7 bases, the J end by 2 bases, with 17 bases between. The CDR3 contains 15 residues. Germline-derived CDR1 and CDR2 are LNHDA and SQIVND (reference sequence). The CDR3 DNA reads TGTGCCAGTACCATGGGGGCAGGGCCCAACTATGGCTACACCTTC. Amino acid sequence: CASTMGAGPNYGYTF.